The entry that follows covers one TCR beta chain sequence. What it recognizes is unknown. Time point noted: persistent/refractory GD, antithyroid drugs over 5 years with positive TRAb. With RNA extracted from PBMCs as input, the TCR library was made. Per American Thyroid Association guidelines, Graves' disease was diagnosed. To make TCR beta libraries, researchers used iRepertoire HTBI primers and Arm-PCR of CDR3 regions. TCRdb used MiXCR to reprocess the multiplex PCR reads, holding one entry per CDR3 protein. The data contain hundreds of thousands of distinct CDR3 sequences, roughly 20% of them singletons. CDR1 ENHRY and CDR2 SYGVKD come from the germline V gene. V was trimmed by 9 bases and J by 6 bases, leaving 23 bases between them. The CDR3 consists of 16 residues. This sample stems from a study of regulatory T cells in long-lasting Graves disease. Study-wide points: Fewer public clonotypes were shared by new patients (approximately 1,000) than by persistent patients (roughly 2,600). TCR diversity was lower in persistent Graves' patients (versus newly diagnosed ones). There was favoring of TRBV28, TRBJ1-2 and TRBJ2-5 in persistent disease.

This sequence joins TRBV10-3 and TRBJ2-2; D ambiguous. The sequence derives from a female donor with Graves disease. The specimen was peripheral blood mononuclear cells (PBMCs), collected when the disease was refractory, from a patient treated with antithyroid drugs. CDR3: CAMALGGSGSPGELFF. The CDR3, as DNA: TGTGCCATGGCCTTGGGCGGTTCTGGTTCCCCCGGGGAGCTGTTTTTT.